A selection of T cell receptor beta chains follows, all from one sample in a study of OX40 agonist ivuxolimab in advanced cancers. Assay: immunoSEQ multiplex PCR; the TCRdb copy retains only in-frame clones and omits some. In the table there are fewer than 25,000 clones, more than 80% of which are singletons. Sample: CD4+ or CD8+ T cells sorted from blood, taken in a trial of the OX40 agonist ivuxolimab. These receptors were obtained from an adult with an advanced solid tumor such as melanoma, head and neck, liver or kidney cancer. Both conserved end residues are part of each CDR3. Each record gives: J gene, V gene, D gene, clone size, CDR3 length, CDR3 DNA, CDR3 protein. The D gene is left open where the match is weak. Where a row states a size, it is once, few, many or the class of an expanded clone; other rows omit it.

j_call: TRBJ1-6; v_call: TRBV10-3; d_call: -; clone_size: -; cdr3_length: 13; cdr3_nt: TGTGCCACCGGGGGAACCGAAGATTCACCCCTCCACTTT; cdr3_aa: CATGGTEDSPLHF
j_call: TRBJ2-5; v_call: TRBV19; d_call: TRBD2; clone_size: -; cdr3_length: 15; cdr3_nt: TGTGCCAGTAGTAACCCAGGACTAGCGAGGAAGACCCAGTACTTC; cdr3_aa: CASSNPGLARKTQYF
j_call: TRBJ1-4; v_call: TRBV5-1; d_call: TRBD1; clone_size: few; cdr3_length: 16; cdr3_nt: TGCGCCAGCAGCCCAGGACAGGTTTTAAATGGAGAAAAACTGTTTTTT; cdr3_aa: CASSPGQVLNGEKLFF
j_call: TRBJ1-6; v_call: TRBV9; d_call: -; clone_size: -; cdr3_length: 13; cdr3_nt: TGTGCCAGCAGCGCAACAGGGAATTCACCCCTCCACTTT; cdr3_aa: CASSATGNSPLHF
j_call: TRBJ2-2; v_call: TRBV5-1; d_call: -; clone_size: -; cdr3_length: 15; cdr3_nt: TGCGCCAGCAGCATATATAAGGGGGACACCGGGGAGCTGTTTTTT; cdr3_aa: CASSIYKGDTGELFF
j_call: TRBJ2-1; v_call: TRBV9; d_call: TRBD2; clone_size: -; cdr3_length: 16; cdr3_nt: TGTGCCAGCAGCGTAGGTTTTAGCGGGAGATGGAATGAGCAGTTCTTC; cdr3_aa: CASSVGFSGRWNEQFF
j_call: TRBJ2-7; v_call: TRBV7-1; d_call: -; clone_size: -; cdr3_length: 13; cdr3_nt: TGTGCCAGCAGCTTCGGGGACGGGTACGAGCAGTACTTC; cdr3_aa: CASSFGDGYEQYF
j_call: TRBJ1-1; v_call: TRBV14; d_call: -; clone_size: once; cdr3_length: 14; cdr3_nt: TGTGCCAGCAGCCAAGTTCGGGGTAACACTGAAGCTTTCTTT; cdr3_aa: CASSQVRGNTEAFF
j_call: TRBJ2-1; v_call: TRBV6-6; d_call: -; clone_size: once; cdr3_length: 14; cdr3_nt: TGTGCCAGCAGTTACTCGCGGGTATACAATGAGCAGTTCTTC; cdr3_aa: CASSYSRVYNEQFF
j_call: TRBJ2-7; v_call: TRBV7-2; d_call: TRBD1; clone_size: -; cdr3_length: 15; cdr3_nt: TGTGCCAGCAGCTTAGCACCGGGACAGGGGTACGAGCAGTACTTC; cdr3_aa: CASSLAPGQGYEQYF
j_call: TRBJ2-2; v_call: TRBV5-4; d_call: -; clone_size: -; cdr3_length: 13; cdr3_nt: TGTGCCAGCAGAATCTCGAACACCGGGGAGCTGTTTTTT; cdr3_aa: CASRISNTGELFF
j_call: TRBJ2-7; v_call: TRBV11-2; d_call: -; clone_size: -; cdr3_length: 12; cdr3_nt: TGTGCCAGCAGCTTAGGCCCTCGAGAGCAGTACTTC; cdr3_aa: CASSLGPREQYF
j_call: TRBJ2-2; v_call: TRBV21-1; d_call: -; clone_size: -; cdr3_length: 15; cdr3_nt: TGTGCCAGCAGCAAATTCCGAGGAGTTCACCGGGGAGCTGTTTTT; cdr3_aa: CASSKFRGVHRGAVF
j_call: TRBJ2-1; v_call: TRBV5-5; d_call: TRBD1; clone_size: -; cdr3_length: 15; cdr3_nt: TGTGCCAGCAGCTTGGCTTGGACAGGGGAACATGAGCAGTTCTTC; cdr3_aa: CASSLAWTGEHEQFF
j_call: TRBJ1-4; v_call: TRBV2; d_call: -; clone_size: -; cdr3_length: 13; cdr3_nt: TGTGCCAGCAGTGGACAGCGGAATGAAAAACTGTTTTTT; cdr3_aa: CASSGQRNEKLFF
j_call: TRBJ2-1; v_call: TRBV7-3; d_call: TRBD2; clone_size: -; cdr3_length: 13; cdr3_nt: TGTGCCAGCAGCTCACGGACTAGCGGGGAGCAGTTCTTC; cdr3_aa: CASSSRTSGEQFF
j_call: TRBJ2-7; v_call: TRBV9; d_call: TRBD1; clone_size: -; cdr3_length: 14; cdr3_nt: TGTGCCAGCAGCGTAGGCCAGGGGGCCTACGAGCAGTACTTC; cdr3_aa: CASSVGQGAYEQYF
j_call: TRBJ1-1; v_call: TRBV7-6; d_call: -; clone_size: -; cdr3_length: 13; cdr3_nt: TGTGCCAGCAGCTTAAAAGGAGGGGGTGAAGCTTTCTTT; cdr3_aa: CASSLKGGGEAFF
j_call: TRBJ1-4; v_call: TRBV9; d_call: -; clone_size: -; cdr3_length: 16; cdr3_nt: TGTGCCAGCAGCGTACGGCGACGGCGATTTAATGAAAAACTGTTTTTT; cdr3_aa: CASSVRRRRFNEKLFF
j_call: TRBJ2-7; v_call: TRBV2; d_call: TRBD1; clone_size: few; cdr3_length: 12; cdr3_nt: TGTGCCAGCAGCGCGGGACAGGGTCAGCAGTACTTC; cdr3_aa: CASSAGQGQQYF
j_call: TRBJ1-2; v_call: TRBV21-1; d_call: -; clone_size: -; cdr3_length: 14; cdr3_nt: TGTGCCAACCGACAGGGGGTCGGCGAGGTCGGCTACACCTTC; cdr3_aa: CANRQGVGEVGYTF
j_call: TRBJ2-2; v_call: TRBV4-2; d_call: -; clone_size: -; cdr3_length: 16; cdr3_nt: TGTGCCAGCAGCCATAATGGCGCCGCGAACACCGGGGAGCTGTTTTTT; cdr3_aa: CASSHNGAANTGELFF
j_call: TRBJ2-2; v_call: TRBV9; d_call: -; clone_size: -; cdr3_length: 17; cdr3_nt: TGTGCCAGCAGCGTAGAGAGTACTAGCCTAATCACCGGGGAGCTGTTTTTT; cdr3_aa: CASSVESTSLITGELFF
j_call: TRBJ1-2; v_call: TRBV2; d_call: -; clone_size: -; cdr3_length: 13; cdr3_nt: TGTGCCAGCGAGGGGGGCTCTAGGAGTGGCTACACCTTC; cdr3_aa: CASEGGSRSGYTF
j_call: TRBJ2-6; v_call: TRBV5-1; d_call: TRBD2; clone_size: -; cdr3_length: 18; cdr3_nt: TGCGCCAGCAGCTTGGAGAGCGGGGGGGCATCTGGGGCCAACGTCCTGACTTTC; cdr3_aa: CASSLESGGASGANVLTF